Reported below is one T cell receptor beta chain. This record comes from a study of blood T cell repertoires in COVID-19. For the study at large: T cells, B-cell-depleted T cells, or PBMCs provided the cDNA or gDNA that served as material.

Trimming pared 7 bases from V and 3 bases from J, leaving 15 bases between. Germline lookup yields CDR1 MNHEY and CDR2 SVGEGT. The CDR3 contains 14 residues. The table came from immunoSEQ multiplex PCR; TCRdb's copy has only in-frame clones and leaves some out. The sample records over 200,000 clones, around nine tenths being singletons. Sample: peripheral blood. The clonotype was recovered from a woman in her sixties with acute or convalescent COVID-19. V and J are TRBV6-2 or TRBV6-3 and TRBJ1-2; unclear D gene. The CDR3 DNA is TGTGCCAGCACCTACTCTGGACTGCACTATGGCTACACCTTC. As protein: CASTYSGLHYGYTF.